This TCR beta chain came from a study of blood T cell repertoires in COVID-19. Study-wide background: The origin of the acute and convalescent COVID-19 samples was the United States, Italy and Spain. PBMCs, B-cell-depleted T cells, or T cells were the source of the cDNA or gDNA that made up the material.

Study processing details: Estimated nucleated cell counts came from reference gene primer amplification. TCRdb's copy holds only in-frame clones and misses some; the assay was immunoSEQ multiplex PCR. V, J and clone size are those of that table, while D and trimming were read from the DNA. The sample records a few hundred thousand clones, about 80% being singletons. The CDR3 loop spans 17 amino acids. V was clipped by 6 bases and J by 7 bases; unmatched bases: 16. Germline V gene data show CDR1 as MDHEN and CDR2 as SYDVKM. Input material: peripheral blood. This clonotype originated in a human donor in a cohort sampled during active COVID-19. This sequence joins TRBV28 and TRBJ1-5; 9 bases are a match to TRBD1. The CDR3 spells CASRFRTGGQGKQPQHF. As DNA, the CDR3 is TGTGCCAGCAGATTCCGAACAGGGGGCCAAGGTAAACAGCCCCAGCATTTT. The full variable domain, with the rest looked up from reference TRBV28 and TRBJ1-5, is DVKVTQSSRYLVKRTGEKVFLECVQDMDHENMFWYRQDPGLGLRLIYFSYDVKMKEKGDIPEGYSVSREKKERFSLILESASTNQTSMYLCASRFRTGGQGKQPQHFGDGTRLSIL.